This T cell receptor (beta chain) is from a study of cytomegalovirus exposure and HLA in healthy donors. Use of 60 Vbeta and 13 Jbeta primers characterized the PCR. TCRdb's table, derived via immunoSEQ multiplex PCR, lists solely in-frame clones and lacks some. The sample yields some 150,000 clones, about 80% seen once. On this clone itself: Its cognate antigen is unknown.

Study conclusions and caveats: An assumption of roughly uniform sequencing depth across donors underlay the presence/absence analyses. Listed as cytomegalovirus-associated were 150 to 200 TCR beta chains. While the bulk of TCR sequences proved rare, some public TCRs turned up in many donors.

In germline, CDR1 is LNHDA, CDR2 SQIVND (reference sequence). Trimming took off 4 bases at V and 4 bases at J, with 8 bases between the two ends. CDR3 length: 13 amino acids. The sequenced material came from PBMCs. This TCR was recovered from a man aged 35 to 55 in good health and CMV-seropositive. V usage is TRBV19 and J usage is TRBJ1-5; a weak D match, TRBD1 (6 bases). The CDR3 DNA reads TGTGCCAGTAGTAAAGACAGGAATCAGCCCCAGCATTTT. It translates to CASSKDRNQPQHF. Together with reference TRBV19 and TRBJ1-5, the CDR3 gives the full variable domain: DGGITQSPKYLFRKEGQNVTLSCEQNLNHDAMYWYRQDPGQGLRLIYYSQIVNDFQKGDIAEGYSVSREKKESFPLTVTSAQKNPTAFYLCASSKDRNQPQHFGDGTRLSIL.